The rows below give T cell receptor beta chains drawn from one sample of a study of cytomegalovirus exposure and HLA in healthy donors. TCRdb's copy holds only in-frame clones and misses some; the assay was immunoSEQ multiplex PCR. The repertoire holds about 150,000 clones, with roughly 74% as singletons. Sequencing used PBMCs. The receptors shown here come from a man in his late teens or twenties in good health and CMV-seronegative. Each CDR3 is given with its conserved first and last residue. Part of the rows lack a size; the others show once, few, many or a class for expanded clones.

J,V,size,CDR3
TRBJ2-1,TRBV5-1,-,CASSLELGTSNEQFF
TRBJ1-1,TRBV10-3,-,CAISGGQPNTEAFF
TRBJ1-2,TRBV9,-,CASSGTGWGYGYTF
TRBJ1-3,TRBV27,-,CASSLRGGNTIYF
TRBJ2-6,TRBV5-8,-,CASSQLTVLLSGANVLTF
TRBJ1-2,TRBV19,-,CASSQTIYGYTF
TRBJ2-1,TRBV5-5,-,CASSNPSGQGENEQFF
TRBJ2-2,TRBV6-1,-,CASSRDSNTGELFF
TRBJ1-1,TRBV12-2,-,CASRLLDRDRGFEAFF
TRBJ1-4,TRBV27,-,CASSLFQRGREKLLF
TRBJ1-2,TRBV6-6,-,CASSSIRHGYGYTF
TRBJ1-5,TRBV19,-,CASSIGPAGWQPQHF
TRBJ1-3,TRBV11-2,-,CASSPAGGSQGTIYF
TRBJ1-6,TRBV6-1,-,CASVRDNSPLHF
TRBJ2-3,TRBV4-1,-,CASSLGTSGSSTDTQYF
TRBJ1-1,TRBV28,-,CASSFGRAGTEAFF
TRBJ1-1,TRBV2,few,CASSELGGTEAFF
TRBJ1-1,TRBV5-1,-,CASSQRLQGVRTEAFF
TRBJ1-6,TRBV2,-,CASKWDTSSYNSPLHF
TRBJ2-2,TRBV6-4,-,CASSEGDRDTGELFF
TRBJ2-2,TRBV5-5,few,CASSLQANVGELFF